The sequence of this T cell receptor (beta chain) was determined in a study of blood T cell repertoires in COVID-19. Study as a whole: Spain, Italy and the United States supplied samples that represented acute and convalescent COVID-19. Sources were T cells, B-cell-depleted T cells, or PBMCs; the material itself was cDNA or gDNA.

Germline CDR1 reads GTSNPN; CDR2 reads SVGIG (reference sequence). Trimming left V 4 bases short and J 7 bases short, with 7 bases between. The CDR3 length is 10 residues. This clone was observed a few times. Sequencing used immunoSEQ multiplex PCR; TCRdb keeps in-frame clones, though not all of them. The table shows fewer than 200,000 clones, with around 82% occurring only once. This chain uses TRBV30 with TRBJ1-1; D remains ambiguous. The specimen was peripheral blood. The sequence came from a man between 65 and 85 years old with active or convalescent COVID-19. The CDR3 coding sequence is TGTGCCTGGAAAGCGGGTGAAGCTTTCTTT. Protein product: CAWKAGEAFF.